Shown below are 5 T cell receptor beta chains from a single sample sequenced in a study of shared clonotypes between healthy human individuals. The table came from immunoSEQ multiplex PCR; TCRdb's copy has only in-frame clones and leaves some out. The sample consists of roughly 2.2 million clones, 90% to 95% of them appearing once. The sequenced sample was naive CD4+ T cells from PBMCs. Subset specified: CD45RA+ positively selected. The source of these receptors is a man between 18 and 29 years old in good health. Some clones in this sample may be carry-over from other donors' samples.

The V call is TRBV2, the J call TRBJ2-7; 8 nucleotides match TRBD1. Germline V CDR1 and CDR2: SNHLY, FYNNEI. CDR3 length: 14 amino acids. V trimming: 7 bases; J trimming: 6 bases; junction bases outside the gene matches: 11. The DNA of the CDR3 is TGTGCCAGCACCTCCGGGACAGGCGTACTCGAGCAGTACTTC. Translation gives CASTSGTGVLEQYF.

The V call is TRBV27, the J call TRBJ2-7, with 8 bases identical to TRBD2. The CDR3 loop spans 16 amino acids. Germline CDR1 MNHEY, CDR2 SMNVEV (reference sequence). V was pared by 2 bases and J by 4 bases, with 10 bases of the junction left unmatched. Here the CDR3 reads CASSLAGGGRSYEQYF. The CDR3 DNA reads TGTGCCAGCAGTTTAGCGGGGGGCGGGAGATCTTACGAGCAGTACTTC.

This CDR3 reads CASRLDGSNYGYTF. CDR3 DNA sequence: TGTGCCAGCAGGTTGGACGGGTCTAACTATGGCTACACCTTC. This chain joins TRBV6-1 and TRBJ1-2; D gene uncertain. The CDR3 has 14 amino acids. CDR1 MNHNS and CDR2 SASEGT come from the germline V gene. Trimming took off 6 bases at V and 0 bases at J, with 11 bases between the two ends.

V is TRBV6-5 and J is TRBJ2-3, with TRBD1 matching over 8 bases. The CDR3 consists of 15 residues. Trimming cost V 5 bases and J 8 bases; bases outside gene matches: 12. Germline loops: CDR1 MNHEY, CDR2 SVGAGI. The CDR3 region is CASSRDRSPSFTQYF. DNA for the CDR3: TGTGCCAGCAGTCGGGACAGGAGCCCGTCGTTTACGCAGTATTTT.

The table lists this clone with a few counts. The chain's CDR3 is CSVDSFRDSNQPQHF. The CDR3 coding sequence is TGCAGCGTTGATAGCTTCAGGGATAGCAATCAGCCCCAGCATTTT. This rearrangement joins TRBV29-1 to TRBJ1-5; possibly TRBD1 for D (5 bases). V gave up 3 bases and J gave up 0 bases, with 12 bases separating them. The CDR3 extends over 15 amino acids. Germline V lookup: CDR1 SQVTM, CDR2 ANQGSEA.